This T cell receptor beta chain was observed in a study of naive and memory T cell subsets. General observations from the study: Over 95% of naive TCR sequences appeared only once after error correction, unlike memory subsets.

This clonotype was seen many times. Its antigen is not identified. An equimolar mix of two oligonucleotides served as the beta constant-region primer for TRBC1 and TRBC2. Nested alpha and beta constant-region primers with the SP2 primer drove four PCR rounds on ligated cDNA. A 12-nucleotide UMI and the SP2 primer were added to the cDNA 3' end by oligonucleotide ligation. TCRdb processed the UMI-ligation and nested PCR reads anew with MiXCR; each CDR3 protein has one entry. The sample lists tens of thousands of distinct CDR3 sequences; roughly 9.2% were seen once. Trimming pared 2 bases from V and 4 bases from J, leaving 8 bases between. This CDR3 has 13 residues. Germline V gives CDR1 MGHRA, CDR2 YSYEKL.

The chain couples TRBV4-1 to TRBJ1-2, with D possibly TRBD1 on 6 matching bases. Specimen: naive CD8+ T cells from blood. The sequence was obtained from a human donor in good health. CDR3 sequence: CASSQQGPYGYTF. DNA for the CDR3: TGCGCCAGCAGCCAACAGGGGCCCTATGGCTACACCTTC.